Shown below are 32 T cell receptor beta chains from a single sample sequenced in a study of type 1 and type 2 diabetes patients. The PCR template was genomic DNA. Multiplex PCR with 30 forward and 13 reverse primers amplified the TCR beta CDR3. TCRdb analysed the multiplex PCR reads with MiXCR anew, one entry per CDR3 protein. The top ten hold approximately 13% of the sample, which has fewer than 350,000 distinct CDR3 sequences, approximately 45% seen once. The material sequenced was peripheral blood mononuclear cells (PBMCs). These receptors were collected from a man aged 18 to 30 with type 2 diabetes.

This clonotype occurred a few times. The chain couples TRBV2 to TRBJ2-7, with D possibly matching TRBD2 (7 bases). Trimming removed 5 bases at V and 4 bases at J, with 18 bases between. From germline, CDR1 is SNHLY and CDR2 FYNNEI. This CDR3 comprises 15 residues. The CDR3 spells CASSHLRGGPYEQYF. In DNA, the CDR3 is TGTGCCAGCAGTCACCTGAGGGGGGGCCCGTACGAGCAGTACTTC.

The gene calls are TRBV10-3 and TRBJ1-1; D gene ambiguous. The CDR3 has 11 amino acids. The ends were cut back, 6 bases at V and 7 bases at J, with 9 bases in the middle. Germline lookup yields CDR1 ENHRY and CDR2 SYGVKD. CDR3 in amino acids: CAIRTFDEAFF. In DNA form, the CDR3 reads TGTGCCATCAGAACATTCGATGAAGCTTTCTTT.

This clonotype was counted a few times. The chain employs TRBV19 and TRBJ2-2; no clear D. The CDR3 extends over 15 amino acids. V was clipped by 5 bases and J by 1 base, with 11 bases between them. Per germline, CDR1 LNHDA and CDR2 SQIVND (reference sequence). CDR3 protein: CASSQYLRNTGELFF. The DNA of the CDR3 is TGTGCCAGTAGTCAATATCTACGGAACACCGGGGAGCTGTTTTTT.

This chain links TRBV30 with TRBJ1-4; maybe TRBD1 (5 bases). Trimming pared 0 bases from V and 5 bases from J, leaving 13 bases between. The CDR3 is made up of 15 amino acids. The germline V gene has CDR1 GTSNPN and CDR2 SVGIG (reference sequence). In DNA form, the CDR3 reads TGTGCCTGGAGTGTACAAGGGGACGAGAATGAAAAACTGTTTTTT. This codes for CAWSVQGDENEKLFF.

This clonotype has a handful of counts. The rearrangement uses TRBV10-2 and TRBJ2-2, with D hard to call. Germline values: CDR1 WSHSY, CDR2 SAAADI. The CDR3 loop spans 15 amino acids. V was clipped by 6 bases and J by 3 bases, with 14 bases between them. Here the CDR3 reads CASRVRVGDTGELFF. CDR3 sequence (DNA): TGCGCCAGCAGGGTAAGGGTAGGAGACACCGGGGAGCTGTTTTTT.

This clonotype was seen at least ten times. The rearrangement uses TRBV25-1 and TRBJ2-7; 9 bases map to TRBD2. Trimming cost V 6 bases and J 1 base; bases outside gene matches: 7. Germline CDR1 is MGHDK and CDR2 is SYGVNS. This CDR3 contains 15 residues. The CDR3 loop reads CASSETTSGSYEQYF. CDR3 DNA sequence: TGTGCCAGCAGCGAAACTACTAGCGGGTCCTACGAGCAGTACTTC.

This clonotype was found many times. This chain joins TRBV10-3 and TRBJ1-1; D gene unclear. Trimming left V 5 bases short and J 3 bases short, with 7 bases between. Germline V gene sequence: CDR1 ENHRY, CDR2 SYGVKD. The CDR3 sequence is 12 residues long. In nucleotides, the CDR3 is TGTGCCATCAGTCCTACCGACACTGAAGCTTTCTTT. Its translation: CAISPTDTEAFF.

The gene calls are TRBV6-6 and TRBJ1-2; D possibly corresponds to TRBD1 (5 bases). CDR3 length equals 14 residues. Deletions cut 8 bases from V and 2 bases from J, with 15 bases between. Germline V lookup: CDR1 MNHNY, CDR2 SVGAGI (reference sequence). In nucleotides, the CDR3 is TGTGCCAGCTGCCGGGACGACTTAAACTATGGCTACACCTTC. Amino acid sequence: CASCRDDLNYGYTF.

The rearrangement links TRBV12-3 or TRBV12-4 to TRBJ2-7; the D gene is possibly TRBD1 (6 bases). V gave up 5 bases and J gave up 4 bases, with 18 bases separating them. This CDR3 has 15 amino acids. The CDR3 DNA reads as TGTGCCAGCAGTCCACACCCGCAGGGGTTTTACGAGCAGTACTTC. It codes for CASSPHPQGFYEQYF.

This clonotype was found a few times. This sequence joins TRBV19 and TRBJ1-5; no firm D call. The length of the CDR3 is 14 residues. Trimming shortened V by 8 bases and J by 1 base, and 12 bases separated the two germline ends. Germline V gene sequence: CDR1 LNHDA, CDR2 SQIVND (reference sequence). In DNA form, the CDR3 reads TGTGCCAGTTTAGGGCGGCTCAGCAATCAGCCCCAGCATTTT. Its translation is CASLGRLSNQPQHF. Filled out from reference TRBV19 and TRBJ1-5, the complete variable domain reads DGGITQSPKYLFRKEGQNVTLSCEQNLNHDAMYWYRQDPGQGLRLIYYSQIVNDFQKGDIAEGYSVSREKKESFPLTVTSAQKNPTAFYLCASLGRLSNQPQHFGDGTRLSIL.

The gene calls are TRBV20-1 and TRBJ2-5, with TRBD1 identical over 9 bases. The CDR3 is made up of 14 amino acids. With V trimmed by 5 bases and J by 3 bases, 7 bases remained unmatched. Per the germline V gene, CDR1 is DFQATT and CDR2 is SNEGSKA (reference sequence). The CDR3 DNA follows: TGCAGTGCTTCCTACAGGGGGCTGAAAGAGACCCAGTACTTC. This encodes CSASYRGLKETQYF.

This rearrangement joins TRBV6-4 to TRBJ2-3; no definite D call. The length of the CDR3 is 13 residues. The V and J ends lost 4 bases and 0 bases respectively, with 5 bases between them. Per the germline V gene, CDR1 is MRHNA and CDR2 is SNTAGT. The CDR3 coding sequence is TGTGCCAGCAGTGCCCAAAGCACAGATACGCAGTATTTT. It is translated as CASSAQSTDTQYF.

CDR3 sequence reads: CATSPRLTDTQYF. The CDR3 DNA follows: TGTGCCACCAGCCCCCGGCTCACAGATACGCAGTATTTT. This chain connects TRBV24-1 to TRBJ2-3; no reliable D call. Trimming removed 7 bases at V and 2 bases at J, with 9 bases between. This CDR3 contains 13 residues. CDR1 and CDR2 (germline): KGHDR, SFDVKD.

The gene calls are TRBV19 and TRBJ1-5; D may be TRBD1 (5 bases). The V gene lost 7 bases and the J gene lost 8 bases, with 18 bases spanning the gap. Per germline, CDR1 LNHDA and CDR2 SQIVND (reference sequence). The CDR3 is made up of 14 amino acids. The chain's CDR3 is CASTNAGVGEPQHF. CDR3 coding DNA: TGTGCCAGTACCAATGCGGGGGTCGGGGAGCCCCAGCATTTT.

Details on this clonotype: A read error is possible here, since a much larger clone lies one base away. The CDR3 nucleotides read TGTGCCAGCAGTCGGTCAGGGGGCCTCACTGTAGCTTTCTTT. It is translated as CASSRSGGLTVAFF. The V call is TRBV2, the J call TRBJ1-1; 8 positions agree with TRBD1. Germline CDR1 reads SNHLY; CDR2 reads FYNNEI. The CDR3 is 14 residues long.

The gene calls are TRBV27 and TRBJ2-7, with TRBD2 matching over 7 bases. V lost 3 bases to trimming and J lost 4 bases; unmatched junction nucleotides: 9. Germline V gene sequence: CDR1 MNHEY, CDR2 SMNVEV (reference sequence). The CDR3 sequence is 15 residues long. CDR3: CASSFSSDGRYEQYF. CDR3 sequence (DNA): TGTGCCAGCAGTTTCTCCTCGGACGGGAGGTACGAGCAGTACTTC.

The rearrangement joins TRBV20-1 to TRBJ2-7, with a weak D call TRBD1 (6 bases). Deletions cut 5 bases from V and 5 bases from J, with 22 bases between. There are 15 residues in the CDR3. Per the germline V gene, CDR1 is DFQATT and CDR2 is SNEGSKA (reference sequence). The CDR3: CSAYTQTGVEHEQYF. The CDR3 bases are TGCAGTGCTTACACTCAGACAGGCGTCGAACACGAGCAGTACTTC.

About this clonotype itself: Sequence at one end of the junction differs from germline and may be a read error. The chain has TRBV5-1 and TRBJ1-1; no clear D gene. There are 14 residues in the CDR3. Germline V gene lookup returns CDR1 SGHRS and CDR2 YFSETQ. In nucleotides, the CDR3 is TGCGCCAGCAGACTCGAGGGATCGAACACTAAAGCTTTCTTT. Its translation is CASRLEGSNTKAFF.

This sequence joins TRBV30 and TRBJ1-6; a weak D match, TRBD1 (6 bases). The V gene lost 3 bases and the J gene lost 9 bases, with 12 bases spanning the gap. CDR1 and CDR2 from the germline V gene are GTSNPN and SVGIG (reference sequence). The CDR3 is 13 amino acids. The CDR3 DNA reads TGTGCCTGGAGGAGGGGGGCAGGTTCACCCCTCCACTTT. Protein: CAWRRGAGSPLHF.

With respect to this clonotype: A junction end diverges from the germline sequence, so it may reflect a read error. The rearrangement links TRBV10-1 to TRBJ2-7, with D perhaps matching TRBD2 (5 bases). This CDR3 has 13 residues. Germline CDR1 WNHNN, CDR2 SYGVQD (reference sequence). Here the CDR3 reads CAISDGVLDEQYF. As DNA, the CDR3 is TGTGCCATCAGTGACGGGGTCCTAGACGAGCAGTACTTC.

This clonotype has only a few counts. The genes are TRBV6-1 and TRBJ2-7, with 10 bases aligning to TRBD1. V lost 6 bases and J lost 6; bases outside the gene matches: 11. This CDR3 spans 15 amino acids. Germline CDR1 and CDR2: MNHNS and SASEGT. CDR3 amino acids: CASSPQGQGPSEQYF. The DNA for the CDR3 is TGTGCCAGCAGCCCCCAGGGACAGGGGCCCTCCGAGCAGTACTTC.

V is TRBV7-2 and J is TRBJ1-2; 7 nucleotides match TRBD1. The germline gives CDR1 SGHTA, CDR2 FQGNSA. Losses at the gene ends were 10 bases for V and 5 bases for J; bases not matched to a gene: 16. There are 15 residues in the CDR3. As DNA, the CDR3 is TGTGCCAAACAAGCCTGGGACAGACCACGATATGGCTACACCTTC. Protein sequence: CAKQAWDRPRYGYTF.

The chain is built from TRBV29-1 and TRBJ1-3; possible D gene TRBD1, 5 bases. The ends were cut back, 1 base at V and 0 bases at J, with 13 bases in the middle. The germline gives CDR1 SQVTM, CDR2 ANQGSEA. This CDR3 spans 16 amino acids. The CDR3 loop is CSVEVAGQISGNTIYF. The CDR3 nucleotides read TGCAGCGTTGAAGTGGCAGGGCAAATCTCTGGAAACACCATATATTTT.

J is TRBJ2-2 and V is TRBV2; TRBD1 agrees at 10 bases. The CDR3 loop spans 15 amino acids. V was clipped by 7 bases and J by 2 bases; unmatched bases: 4. Germline CDR1 reads SNHLY; CDR2 reads FYNNEI. The chain's CDR3 is CASKGQGSNTGELFF. CDR3 DNA: TGTGCCAGCAAGGGACAGGGGTCCAACACCGGGGAGCTGTTTTTT.

About this clonotype itself: The junction shows a germline mismatch at one end, possibly a read error. J is TRBJ1-1 and V is TRBV7-2; D unclear. The germline V gene has CDR1 SGHTA and CDR2 FQGNSA. The CDR3 runs to 14 residues. The CDR3 loop is CASSQGPLDTEAFF. The CDR3 DNA follows: TGCGCCAGCAGCCAAGGTCCCCTAGACACTGAAGCTTTCTTT. The full variable domain, in which reference TRBV7-2 and TRBJ1-1 provide the parts outside the CDR3, is GAGVSQSPSNKVTEKGKDVELRCDPISGHTALYWYRQSLGQGLEFLIYFQGNSAPDKSGLPSDRFSAERTGGSVSTLTIQRTQQEDSAVYLCASSQGPLDTEAFFGQGTRLTVV.

V and J are TRBV20-1 and TRBJ1-1; D possibly corresponds to TRBD1 (5 bases). Deletions cut 6 bases from V and 0 bases from J, with 17 bases between. Germline loops: CDR1 DFQATT, CDR2 SNEGSKA (reference sequence). The CDR3 contains 15 residues. This CDR3 is CSAIHSGRLNTEAFF. CDR3 sequence (DNA): TGCAGTGCCATACACTCGGGACGGTTGAACACTGAAGCTTTCTTT.

This clonotype has a count of ten or more. The J gene is TRBJ2-1, the V gene TRBV10-3, with TRBD2 identical over 7 bases. J was trimmed by 4 bases and V by 0 bases; bases with no gene match: 6. Germline loops: CDR1 ENHRY, CDR2 SYGVKD. This CDR3 comprises 16 residues. The chain's CDR3 is CAISESMAGEYNEQFF. CDR3 coding DNA: TGTGCCATCAGTGAGTCGATGGCGGGGGAGTACAATGAGCAGTTCTTC.

In this sample, this clonotype turned up a few times. The J gene is TRBJ2-3, the V gene TRBV6-6, with D perhaps being TRBD1 or TRBD2 (5 bases each). The CDR3 runs 13 residues. Germline CDR1 and CDR2: MNHNY and SVGAGI (reference sequence). Between the trimmed V and J ends, which lost 6 bases and 0 bases, there was a span of 7 bases. CDR3 residues: CASRRDSTDTQYF. CDR3 nucleotide sequence: TGTGCCAGCAGACGGGACAGCACAGATACGCAGTATTTT.

The chain carries TRBV6-5 and TRBJ2-5; TRBD2 might be the D (6 bases). CDR3 length: 14 amino acids. Per germline, CDR1 MNHEY and CDR2 SVGAGI. Trimming cost V 5 bases and J 2 bases, with 12 bases left between them. The DNA for the CDR3 is TGTGCCAGCAGTCAACGGGACTTTCAAGAGACCCAGTACTTC. It specifies CASSQRDFQETQYF.

Only a few counts were recorded for this clonotype. This chain connects TRBV6-6 to TRBJ2-7, with TRBD2 matching 10 bases. The CDR3 contains 16 residues. Trimming removed 2 bases from V and 5 bases from J; junction bases left unmatched: 9. Germline lookup yields CDR1 MNHNY and CDR2 SVGAGI (reference sequence). CDR3 sequence (DNA): TGTGCCAGCAGTTACAGACAAGCTAGCGGGAGTAACGAGCAGTACTTC. Translating it yields CASSYRQASGSNEQYF.

At least ten counts were recorded for this clonotype. The chain recombines TRBV20-1 with TRBJ1-2; 11 bases map to TRBD1. The CDR3 has 15 amino acids. Germline V CDR1 and CDR2: DFQATT, SNEGSKA (reference sequence). V was pared by 5 bases and J by 4 bases, with 9 bases of the junction left unmatched. CDR3 sequence: CSARPGQGVGYGYTF. DNA for the CDR3: TGCAGTGCTCGACCGGGACAGGGGGTTGGCTATGGCTACACCTTC.

This clonotype was picked up a small number of times. The rearrangement links TRBV20-1 to TRBJ1-6; maybe TRBD1 (6 bases). Looked up from germline, CDR1 is DFQATT and CDR2 is SNEGSKA (reference sequence). CDR3 length equals 15 residues. Trimming removed 0 bases from V and 9 bases from J, with 15 bases in between. Here the CDR3 reads CSARDRGGSGSPLHF. CDR3 coding DNA: TGCAGTGCTAGAGATAGGGGGGGGTCGGGTTCACCCCTCCACTTT.